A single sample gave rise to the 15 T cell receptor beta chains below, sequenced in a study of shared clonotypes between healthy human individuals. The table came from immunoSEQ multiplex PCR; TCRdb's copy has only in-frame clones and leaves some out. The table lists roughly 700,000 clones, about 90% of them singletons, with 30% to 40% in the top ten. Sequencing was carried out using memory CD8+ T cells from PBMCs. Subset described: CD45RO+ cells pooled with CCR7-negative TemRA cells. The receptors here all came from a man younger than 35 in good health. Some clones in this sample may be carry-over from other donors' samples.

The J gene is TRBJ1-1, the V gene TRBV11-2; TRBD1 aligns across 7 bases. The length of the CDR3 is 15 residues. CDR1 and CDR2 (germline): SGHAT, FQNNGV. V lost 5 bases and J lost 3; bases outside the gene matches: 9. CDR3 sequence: CASSHGRGLDTEAFF. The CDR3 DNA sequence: TGTGCCAGCAGCCACGGGAGGGGGCTGGACACTGAAGCTTTCTTT.

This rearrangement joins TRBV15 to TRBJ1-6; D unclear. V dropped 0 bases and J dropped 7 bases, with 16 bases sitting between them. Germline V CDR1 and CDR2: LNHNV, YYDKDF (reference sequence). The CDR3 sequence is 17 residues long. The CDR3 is CATSRDDWVTTNSPLHF. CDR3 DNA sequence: TGTGCCACCAGCAGAGATGATTGGGTGACTACCAATTCACCCCTCCACTTT. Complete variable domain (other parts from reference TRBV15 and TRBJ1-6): DAMVIQNPRYQVTQFGKPVTLSCSQTLNHNVMYWYQQKSSQAPKLLFHYYDKDFNNEADTPDNFQSRRPNTSFCFLDIRSPGLGDTAMYLCATSRDDWVTTNSPLHFGNGTRLTVT.

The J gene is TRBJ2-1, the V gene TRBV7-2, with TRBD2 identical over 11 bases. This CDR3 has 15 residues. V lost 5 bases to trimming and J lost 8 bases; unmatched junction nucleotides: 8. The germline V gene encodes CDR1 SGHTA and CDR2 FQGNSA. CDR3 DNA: TGTGCCAGCAGCATAAGGACTAGCGGGCCTGATGAGCAGTTCTTC. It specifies CASSIRTSGPDEQFF.

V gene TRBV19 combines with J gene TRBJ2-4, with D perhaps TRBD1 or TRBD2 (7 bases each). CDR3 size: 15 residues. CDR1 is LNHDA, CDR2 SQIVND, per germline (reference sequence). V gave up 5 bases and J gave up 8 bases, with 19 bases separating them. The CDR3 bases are TGTGCCAGTAGTCTCGACAGGGAGGGTATGGACATTCAGTACTTC. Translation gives CASSLDREGMDIQYF. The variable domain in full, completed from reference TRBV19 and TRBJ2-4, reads DGGITQSPKYLFRKEGQNVTLSCEQNLNHDAMYWYRQDPGQGLRLIYYSQIVNDFQKGDIAEGYSVSREKKESFPLTVTSAQKNPTAFYLCASSLDREGMDIQYFGAGTRLSVL.

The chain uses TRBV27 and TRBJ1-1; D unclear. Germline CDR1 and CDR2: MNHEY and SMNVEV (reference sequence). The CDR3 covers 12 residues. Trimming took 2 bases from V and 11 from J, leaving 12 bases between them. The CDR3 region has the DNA TGTGCCAGCAGTTTACACCACTTAGAGGCTTTCTTT. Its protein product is CASSLHHLEAFF.

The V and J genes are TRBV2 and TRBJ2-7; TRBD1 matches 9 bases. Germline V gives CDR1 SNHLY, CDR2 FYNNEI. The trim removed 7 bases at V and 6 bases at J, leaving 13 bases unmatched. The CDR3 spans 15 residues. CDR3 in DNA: TGTGCCAGCAAAGAAGGGACAGGGTATGGACGCGAGCAGTACTTC. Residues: CASKEGTGYGREQYF.

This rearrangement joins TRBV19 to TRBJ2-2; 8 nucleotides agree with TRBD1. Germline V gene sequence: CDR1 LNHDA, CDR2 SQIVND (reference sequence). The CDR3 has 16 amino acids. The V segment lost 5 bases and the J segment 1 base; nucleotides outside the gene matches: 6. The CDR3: CASSRLGTGNTGELFF. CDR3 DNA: TGTGCCAGTAGTCGACTAGGGACAGGGAACACCGGGGAGCTGTTTTTT.

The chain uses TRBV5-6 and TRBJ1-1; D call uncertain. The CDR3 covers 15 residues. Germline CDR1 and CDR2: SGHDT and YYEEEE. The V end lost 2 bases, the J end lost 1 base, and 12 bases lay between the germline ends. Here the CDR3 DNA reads TGTGCCAGCAGCTTTTGGCAGGCCAGGAACACTGAAGCTTTCTTT. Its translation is CASSFWQARNTEAFF. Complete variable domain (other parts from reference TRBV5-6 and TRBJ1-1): DAGVTQSPTHLIKTRGQQVTLRCSPKSGHDTVSWYQQALGQGPQFIFQYYEEEERQRGNFPDRFSGHQFPNYSSELNVNALLLGDSALYLCASSFWQARNTEAFFGQGTRLTVV.

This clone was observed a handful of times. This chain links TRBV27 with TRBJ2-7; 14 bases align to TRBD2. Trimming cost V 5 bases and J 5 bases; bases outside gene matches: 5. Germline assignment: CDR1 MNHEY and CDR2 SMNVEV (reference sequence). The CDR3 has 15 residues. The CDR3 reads CASSPGTSGSNEQYF. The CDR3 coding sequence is TGTGCCAGCAGTCCCGGGACTAGCGGGAGCAACGAGCAGTACTTC.

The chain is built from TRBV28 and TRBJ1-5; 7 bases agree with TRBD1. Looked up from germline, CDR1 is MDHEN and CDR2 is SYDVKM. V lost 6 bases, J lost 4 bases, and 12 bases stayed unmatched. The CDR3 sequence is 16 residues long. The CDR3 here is CASRASRAGGNQPQHF. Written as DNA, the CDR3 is TGTGCCAGCAGGGCCTCGAGGGCAGGGGGTAATCAGCCCCAGCATTTT.

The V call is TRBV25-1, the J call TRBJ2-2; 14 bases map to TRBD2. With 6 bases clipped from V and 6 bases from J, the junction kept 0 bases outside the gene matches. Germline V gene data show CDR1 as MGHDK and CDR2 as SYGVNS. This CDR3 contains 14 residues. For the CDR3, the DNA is TGTGCCAGCAGGGGACTAGCGGGAGCCGGGGAGCTGTTTTTT. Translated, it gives CASRGLAGAGELFF.

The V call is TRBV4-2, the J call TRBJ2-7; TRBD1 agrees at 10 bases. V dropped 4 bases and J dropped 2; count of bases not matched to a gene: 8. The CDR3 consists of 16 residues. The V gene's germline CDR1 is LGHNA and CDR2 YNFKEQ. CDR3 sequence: CASSPSTGTGAYEQYF. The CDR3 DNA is TGTGCCAGCAGCCCGTCTACCGGGACAGGGGCCTACGAGCAGTACTTC.

The CDR3 reads CAIKEGLGVETQYF. The CDR3 nucleotides read TGTGCCATCAAGGAGGGACTGGGCGTAGAGACCCAGTACTTC. The chain links TRBV10-3 to TRBJ2-5, with TRBD2 as a possible D gene (6 bases). CDR1 is ENHRY and CDR2 is SYGVKD in the germline V gene. CDR3 length: 14 residues. Trimming pared 7 bases from V and 4 bases from J, leaving 16 bases between.

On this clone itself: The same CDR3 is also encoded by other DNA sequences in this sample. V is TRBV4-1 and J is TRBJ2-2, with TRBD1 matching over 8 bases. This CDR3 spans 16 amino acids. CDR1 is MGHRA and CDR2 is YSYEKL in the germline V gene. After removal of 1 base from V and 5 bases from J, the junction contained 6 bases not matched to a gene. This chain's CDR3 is CASSQGTGLATGELFF. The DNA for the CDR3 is TGCGCCAGCAGCCAAGGGACAGGGCTTGCTACCGGGGAGCTGTTTTTT.

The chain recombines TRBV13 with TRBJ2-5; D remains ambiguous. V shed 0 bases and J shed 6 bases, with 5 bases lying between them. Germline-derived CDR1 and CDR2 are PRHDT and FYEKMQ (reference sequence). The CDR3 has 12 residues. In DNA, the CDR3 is TGTGCCAGCAGCTTAGGCGTAAAGACCCAGTACTTC. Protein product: CASSLGVKTQYF.